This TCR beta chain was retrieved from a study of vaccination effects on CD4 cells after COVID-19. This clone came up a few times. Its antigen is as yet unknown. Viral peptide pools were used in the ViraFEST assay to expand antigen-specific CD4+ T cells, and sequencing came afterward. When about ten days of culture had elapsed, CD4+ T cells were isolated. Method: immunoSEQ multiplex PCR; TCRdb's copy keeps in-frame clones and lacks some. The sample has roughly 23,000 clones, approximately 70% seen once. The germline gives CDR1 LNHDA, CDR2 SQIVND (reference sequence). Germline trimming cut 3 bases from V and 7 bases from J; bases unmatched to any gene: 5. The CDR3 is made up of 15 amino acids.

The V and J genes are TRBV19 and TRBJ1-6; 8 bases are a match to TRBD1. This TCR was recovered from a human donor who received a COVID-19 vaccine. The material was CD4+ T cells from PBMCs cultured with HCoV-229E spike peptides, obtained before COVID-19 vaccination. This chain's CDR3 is CASSIEDRANSPLHF. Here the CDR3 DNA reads TGTGCCAGTAGTATTGAGGACAGGGCAAATTCACCCCTCCACTTT.